This is a list of T cell receptor beta chains from one sample in a study of blood T cell repertoires in COVID-19. Clones were sequenced by immunoSEQ multiplex PCR, and TCRdb holds only the in-frame ones, with some missing. The sample has 140,000 to 150,000 clones, roughly 89% seen once. What was sequenced was PBMCs or T cells enriched from blood (not recorded which). The receptors were sampled from a woman between 45 and 60 years old who had been exposed to COVID-19. CDR3s include the opening cysteine and the closing phenylalanine or tryptophan. The D gene is left open where the match is weak. Clone size is given for some rows only: seen once, a few or many times, or a class if the clone is expanded.

>TRBV5-1|-|-|TRBJ1-1
TGCGCCAGCAGCTTTCAATCAGGGGCTACTGAAGCTTTCTTT
CASSFQSGATEAFF
>TRBV14|-|-|TRBJ2-7
TGTGCCAGCAGCCTTCCGGGGATCTACGAGCAGTACTTC
CASSLPGIYEQYF
>TRBV6-5|TRBD1|few|TRBJ1-2
TGTGCCAGCGGGGACAGGGCCTTAGGCTACACCTTC
CASGDRALGYTF
>TRBV11-3|-|-|TRBJ2-2
TGTGCCAGCAGCTTAAGCCAGGGGCGGACCGGGGAGCTGTTTTTT
CASSLSQGRTGELFF
>TRBV7-2|-|-|TRBJ1-3
TGTGCCAGCAGCTCCACAGGATTCTCTGGAAACACCATATATTTT
CASSSTGFSGNTIYF
>TRBV7-3|TRBD2|-|TRBJ2-1
TGTGCCAGCAGCTTAGGACTAGCGGCGCTGCGTGAGCAGTTCTTC
CASSLGLAALREQFF
>TRBV7-2|TRBD2|-|TRBJ2-5
TGTGCCAGCAGCCGTACTAGCGGGGGGACCCTGAAGACCCAGTACTTC
CASSRTSGGTLKTQYF
>TRBV27|TRBD1|-|TRBJ1-5
TGTGCCAGCAGTTTCCGACGGACAGGGGGAGGTGGACAGCCCCAGCATTTT
CASSFRRTGGGGQPQHF
>TRBV5-1|-|once|TRBJ2-2
TGCGCCAGCAGCTCCCACAGGGTGGGCACCGGGGAGCTGTTTTTT
CASSSHRVGTGELFF
>TRBV5-1|TRBD1|-|TRBJ1-1
TGCGCCAGCAGCCGTACGGGGACAGGGGGCGGCGACACTGAAGCTTTCTTT
CASSRTGTGGGDTEAFF
>TRBV7-9|TRBD1|-|TRBJ2-1
TGTGCCAGCAGCTTCAATGGACATCCAAACAGGGGGCTCTACAATGAGCAGTTCTTC
CASSFNGHPNRGLYNEQFF
>TRBV19|-|-|TRBJ1-5
TGTGCCAGTACAGGGGCAAACAATCAGCCCCAGCATTTT
CASTGANNQPQHF
>TRBV5-6|-|-|TRBJ1-1
TGTGCCAGCAGCTCCACCCCCATCGGGGGGAACACTGAAGCTTTCTTT
CASSSTPIGGNTEAFF
>TRBV12-3/TRBV12-4|-|once|TRBJ1-3
TGTGCCAGCAGCGGCACCGGGGGAAACACCATATATTTT
CASSGTGGNTIYF
>TRBV9|-|-|TRBJ2-4
TGTGCCAGCAGCGTAGACGGCAGGGGAGCCAAAAACATTCAGTACTTC
CASSVDGRGAKNIQYF
>TRBV4-3|-|-|TRBJ1-3
TGCGCCAGCAGCCAAACAGGGTTTGGAAACACCATATATTTT
CASSQTGFGNTIYF
>TRBV10-1|TRBD2|once|TRBJ2-1
TGCGCCAGCAGTCGGACTAGCGGGAGCTCCTACAATGAGCAGTTCTTC
CASSRTSGSSYNEQFF
>TRBV15|-|-|TRBJ2-7
TGTGCCACCAGCAGACCGGACGGGGCCTACGAGCAGTACTTC
CATSRPDGAYEQYF
>TRBV2|TRBD1|-|TRBJ1-4
TGTGCCAGCAGTGTCGGGACAGCGAGAGGAAAACTGTTTTTT
CASSVGTARGKLFF
>TRBV6-2/TRBV6-3|TRBD2|-|TRBJ2-7
TGTGCCAGCAGTTTGGGACTAGCGGGAGCCTACGAGCAGTACTTC
CASSLGLAGAYEQYF
>TRBV18|-|-|TRBJ1-4
TGTGCCAGCTCACCAACTGCGGGATCAACTAATGAAAAACTGTTTTTT
CASSPTAGSTNEKLFF
>TRBV27|TRBD2|-|TRBJ2-7
TGTGCCAGCAGTAGGGTTGCGCGGGCTAGCGGGAGTTTCGAGCAGTACTTC
CASSRVARASGSFEQYF
>TRBV11-2|-|-|TRBJ1-1
TGTGCCAGCAGCTTAGTTAGTTACACTGAAGCTTTCTTT
CASSLVSYTEAFF
>TRBV5-1|-|-|TRBJ2-5
TGCGCCAGCAGCACCCTCCCCGGACTTGTTCAAGAGACCCAGTACTTC
CASSTLPGLVQETQYF
>TRBV5-4|-|-|TRBJ2-5
TGTGCCAGCAGCTTGCTTGGGCGGGACCAAGAGACCCAGTACTTC
CASSLLGRDQETQYF
>TRBV4-3|TRBD1|-|TRBJ1-2
TGCGCCAGCAGCCGGGGACAGTTCTCTGGCTACACCTTC
CASSRGQFSGYTF
>TRBV19|TRBD2|-|TRBJ2-2
TGTGCCAGTAGTCCGGGACTAGCGGGGGGAACCGGGGAGCTGTTTTTT
CASSPGLAGGTGELFF
>TRBV29-1|TRBD2|-|TRBJ2-2
TGCAGCGTTGAGGGACTAGCGGGAGGATCGAACACCGGGGAGCTGTTTTTT
CSVEGLAGGSNTGELFF
>TRBV11-3|-|-|TRBJ2-2
TGTGCCAGCAGCTTGGCCGGGGGCGGGGAGCTGTTTTTT
CASSLAGGGELFF
>TRBV7-8|-|-|TRBJ1-5
TGTGCCAGCAGCCCACAACGGGGGGGTGGGAATCAGCCCCAGCATTTT
CASSPQRGGGNQPQHF
>TRBV7-9|-|once|TRBJ2-7
TGTGCCAGCAGCTCGGACTCTCTACCGTCCTACGAGCAGTACTTC
CASSSDSLPSYEQYF
>TRBV6-6|TRBD1|-|TRBJ1-2
TGTGCCAGCAGTTCCCCCCGGACAGGGAGGAACTATGGCTACACCTTC
CASSSPRTGRNYGYTF
>TRBV19|-|-|TRBJ1-2
TGTGCCAGTCATCACTGGCGGGACTATGGCTACACCTTC
CASHHWRDYGYTF
>TRBV10-3|TRBD2|-|TRBJ2-2
TGTGCCATCAGAGGACTAGCGGGGAGGACCGGGGAGCTGTTTTTT
CAIRGLAGRTGELFF
>TRBV11-2|-|-|TRBJ2-1
TGTGCCAGCAGCCCAGAGGTAAGCTCCTACAATGAGCAGTTCTTC
CASSPEVSSYNEQFF
>TRBV5-4|-|-|TRBJ2-2
TGTGCCAGCAGCTTATCAGGCGCACGCGGGGAGCTGTTTTTT
CASSLSGARGELFF
>TRBV7-6|-|-|TRBJ1-2
TGTGCCAGCAGCTTGACAGGTTCTTATGGCTACACCTTC
CASSLTGSYGYTF
>TRBV28|-|-|TRBJ2-5
TGTGCCATAAGGAGCGGGTCGTACCAAGAGACCCAGTACTTC
CAIRSGSYQETQYF
>TRBV7-9|TRBD2|-|TRBJ2-3
TGTGCCAGCGGGAGACTAGCGGGGGCTTCCACAGATACGCAGTATTTT
CASGRLAGASTDTQYF
>TRBV7-8|-|-|TRBJ2-7
TGTGCCAGCAGTCCCACTGCCGGGGAGCAGTACTTC
CASSPTAGEQYF
>TRBV7-7|TRBD2|-|TRBJ2-5
TGTGCCAGCAGCCCAGGGGTAGCGGGACTGGAGACCCAGTACTTC
CASSPGVAGLETQYF
>TRBV11-2|-|-|TRBJ1-1
TGTGCCAGCAGCCCCCGTGGTTACGGGGATACTGAAGCTTTCTTT
CASSPRGYGDTEAFF
>TRBV5-5|-|-|TRBJ2-7
TGTGCCAGCAGCTTGGAGGCAAGAAGCGGTTACGAGCAGTACTTC
CASSLEARSGYEQYF
>TRBV5-1|TRBD1|-|TRBJ1-1
TGCGCCAGCAGCTTGTCGGGACAGTTCACTGAAGCTTTCTTT
CASSLSGQFTEAFF
>TRBV5-6|TRBD1|-|TRBJ2-7
TGTGCCAGTAACAGGGGCAGCTCCTACGAGCAGTACTTC
CASNRGSSYEQYF
>TRBV24-1|-|-|TRBJ2-3
TGTGCCACCAGTGACCCGGACAGTCCGTATACGCAGTATTTT
CATSDPDSPYTQYF
>TRBV6-2/TRBV6-3|TRBD2|-|TRBJ2-7
TGTGCCAGCAGTCGCCCCTCACTAGCGGGAGAGACTTCCTACGAGCAGTACTTC
CASSRPSLAGETSYEQYF
>TRBV15|-|-|TRBJ1-5
TGTGCCACCAGCGCGACAGGCTCCGGGCAGCCCCAGCATTTT
CATSATGSGQPQHF
>TRBV14|-|once|TRBJ1-1
TGTGCCAGCAGCCAGGACAGCGGCTATGAAGCTTTCTTT
CASSQDSGYEAFF
>TRBV3-1/TRBV3-2|TRBD1|few|TRBJ2-7
TGTGCCAGCAGCCGTAGCCGGGACAGCAGGGTCTACGAGCAGTACTTC
CASSRSRDSRVYEQYF
>TRBV7-2|TRBD2|-|TRBJ2-3
TGTGCCAGCAGCTTCAGGCTTGCGGGAGGGGAAGATACGCAGTATTTT
CASSFRLAGGEDTQYF
>TRBV2|-|-|TRBJ1-4
TGTGCCAGCAGCGGGGGAGCAGGACTTAATGAAAAACTGTTTTTT
CASSGGAGLNEKLFF
>TRBV12-3/TRBV12-4|-|-|TRBJ1-1
TGTGCCAGCAGTTTAAGAGCAAACACTGAAGCTTTCTTT
CASSLRANTEAFF
>TRBV27|-|once|TRBJ1-1
TGTGCCAGCAGTTTATTAGCCAGGAACACTGAAGCTTTCTTT
CASSLLARNTEAFF
>TRBV2|-|-|TRBJ1-6
TGTGCCAGCGCCCACAGGGTATGGGAAGTAGATTCACCCCTCCACTTT
CASAHRVWEVDSPLHF